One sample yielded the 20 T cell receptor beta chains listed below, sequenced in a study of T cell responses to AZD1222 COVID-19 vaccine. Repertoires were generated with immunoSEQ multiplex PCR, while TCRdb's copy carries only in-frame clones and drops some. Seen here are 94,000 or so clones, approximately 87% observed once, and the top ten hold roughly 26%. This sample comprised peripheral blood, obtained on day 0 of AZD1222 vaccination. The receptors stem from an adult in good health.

The CDR3 DNA is TGTGCCAGCATGGGACAGAGGTACGAGCAGTACTTC. Encoded protein: CASMGQRYEQYF. This chain joins TRBV27 and TRBJ2-7, with 7 bases aligning to TRBD1. CDR1 is MNHEY, CDR2 SMNVEV, per germline (reference sequence). With V trimmed by 7 bases and J by 4 bases, 4 bases remained unmatched. This CDR3 spans 12 amino acids.

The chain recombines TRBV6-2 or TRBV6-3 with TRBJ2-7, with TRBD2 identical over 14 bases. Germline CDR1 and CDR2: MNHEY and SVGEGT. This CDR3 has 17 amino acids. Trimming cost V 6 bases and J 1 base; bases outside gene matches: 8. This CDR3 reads CASSRGTSGSWSYEQYF. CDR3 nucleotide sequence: TGTGCCAGCAGCCGCGGGACTAGCGGGAGTTGGTCCTACGAGCAGTACTTC.

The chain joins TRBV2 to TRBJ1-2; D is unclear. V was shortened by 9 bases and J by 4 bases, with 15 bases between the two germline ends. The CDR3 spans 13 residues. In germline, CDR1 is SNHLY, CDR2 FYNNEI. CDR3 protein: CARSARSSYGYTF. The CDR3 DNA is TGTGCCAGGTCTGCGAGGAGCTCCTATGGCTACACCTTC.

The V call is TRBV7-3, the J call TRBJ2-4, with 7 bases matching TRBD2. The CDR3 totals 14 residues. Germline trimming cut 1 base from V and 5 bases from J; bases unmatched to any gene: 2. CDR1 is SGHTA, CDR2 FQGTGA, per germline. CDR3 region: CASSLNSGENIQYF. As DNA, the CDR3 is TGTGCCAGCAGCTTAAACAGCGGGGAAAACATTCAGTACTTC.

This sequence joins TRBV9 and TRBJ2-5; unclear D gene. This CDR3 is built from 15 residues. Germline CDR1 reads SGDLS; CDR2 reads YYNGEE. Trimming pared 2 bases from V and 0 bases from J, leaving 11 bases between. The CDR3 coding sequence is TGTGCCAGCAGCGTGGGGTGGGTCAACCAAGAGACCCAGTACTTC. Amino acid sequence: CASSVGWVNQETQYF.

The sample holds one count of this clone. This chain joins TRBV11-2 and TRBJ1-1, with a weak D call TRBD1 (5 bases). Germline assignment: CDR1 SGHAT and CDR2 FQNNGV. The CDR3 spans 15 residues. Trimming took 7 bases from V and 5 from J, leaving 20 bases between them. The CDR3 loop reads CASTPARGKGTEAFF. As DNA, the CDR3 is TGTGCCAGCACCCCCGCCCGGGGGAAGGGGACTGAAGCTTTCTTT.

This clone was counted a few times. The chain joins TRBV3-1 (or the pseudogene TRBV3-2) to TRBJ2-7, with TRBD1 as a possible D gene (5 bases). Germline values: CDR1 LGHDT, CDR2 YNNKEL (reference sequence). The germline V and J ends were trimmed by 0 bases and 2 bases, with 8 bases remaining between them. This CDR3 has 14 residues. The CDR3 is CASSQDPGPYEQYF. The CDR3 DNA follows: TGTGCCAGCAGCCAAGACCCAGGGCCCTACGAGCAGTACTTC.

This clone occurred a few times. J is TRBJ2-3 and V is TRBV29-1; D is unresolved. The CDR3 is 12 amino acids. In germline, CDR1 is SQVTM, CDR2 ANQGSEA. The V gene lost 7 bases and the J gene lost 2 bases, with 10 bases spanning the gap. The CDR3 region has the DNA TGCAGCGGCCGGGTCTTCACAGATACGCAGTATTTT. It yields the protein CSGRVFTDTQYF.

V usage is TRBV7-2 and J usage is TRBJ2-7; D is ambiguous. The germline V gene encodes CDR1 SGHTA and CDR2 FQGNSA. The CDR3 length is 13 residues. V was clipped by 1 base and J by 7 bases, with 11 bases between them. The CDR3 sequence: CASSLVGLLEQYF. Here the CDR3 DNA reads TGTGCCAGCAGCTTAGTGGGTTTGCTAGAGCAGTACTTC.

CDR3 bases: TGTGCCAGCAGCCCGCGATGGAACAGCGATGAGCAGTTCTTC. Translating gives CASSPRWNSDEQFF. This chain links TRBV7-2 with TRBJ2-1; unclear D gene. Trimming removed 5 bases at V and 8 bases at J, with 16 bases between. Germline loops: CDR1 SGHTA, CDR2 FQGNSA. The CDR3 is 14 amino acids.

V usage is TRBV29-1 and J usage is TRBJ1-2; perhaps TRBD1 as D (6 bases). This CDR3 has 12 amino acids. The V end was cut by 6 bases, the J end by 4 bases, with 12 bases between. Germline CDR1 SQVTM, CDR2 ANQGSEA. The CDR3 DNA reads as TGCAGCGTGGAGACAGGTCTCTATGGCTACACCTTC. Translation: CSVETGLYGYTF.

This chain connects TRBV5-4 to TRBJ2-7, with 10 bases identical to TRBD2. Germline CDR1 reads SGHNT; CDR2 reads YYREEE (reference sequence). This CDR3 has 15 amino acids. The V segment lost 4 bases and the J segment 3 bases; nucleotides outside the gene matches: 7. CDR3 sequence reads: CASSTGLADRYEQYF. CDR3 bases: TGTGCCAGCAGCACCGGACTAGCGGACCGCTACGAGCAGTACTTC.

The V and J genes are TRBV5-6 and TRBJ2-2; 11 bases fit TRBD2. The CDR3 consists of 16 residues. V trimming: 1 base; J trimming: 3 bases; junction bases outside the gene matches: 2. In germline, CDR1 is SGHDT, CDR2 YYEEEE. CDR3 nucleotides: TGTGCCAGCAGCTTGATAGCGGGAGGGCACACCGGGGAGCTGTTTTTT. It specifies CASSLIAGGHTGELFF.

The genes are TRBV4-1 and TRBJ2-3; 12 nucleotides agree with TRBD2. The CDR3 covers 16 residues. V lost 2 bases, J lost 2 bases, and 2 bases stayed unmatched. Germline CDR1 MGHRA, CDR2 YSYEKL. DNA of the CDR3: TGCGCCAGCAGCCAACTAGCGGGAGGGTACACAGATACGCAGTATTTT. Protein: CASSQLAGGYTDTQYF.

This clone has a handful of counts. The chain's CDR3 is CASRPGLATSDTQYF. CDR3 sequence (DNA): TGTGCCAGTAGGCCGGGACTAGCTACATCCGATACGCAGTATTTT. The genes are TRBV19 and TRBJ2-3, with 9 nucleotides matching TRBD2. From germline, CDR1 is LNHDA and CDR2 SQIVND (reference sequence). This CDR3 has 15 residues. With V trimmed by 6 bases and J by 6 bases, 10 bases remained unmatched.

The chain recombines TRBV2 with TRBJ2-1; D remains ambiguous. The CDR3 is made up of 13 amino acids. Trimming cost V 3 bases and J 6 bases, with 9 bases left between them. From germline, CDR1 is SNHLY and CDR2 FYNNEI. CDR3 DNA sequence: TGTGCCAGCAGTGAGGTGCAGATCAATGAGCAGTTCTTC. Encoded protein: CASSEVQINEQFF.

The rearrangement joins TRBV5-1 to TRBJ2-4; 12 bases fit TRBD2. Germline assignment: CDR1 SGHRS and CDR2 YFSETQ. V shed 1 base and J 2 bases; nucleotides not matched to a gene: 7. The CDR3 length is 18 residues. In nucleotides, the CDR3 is TGCGCCAGCAGCTTGCTAGCGGGAGGGCCGGGGTCCAAAAACATTCAGTACTTC. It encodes CASSLLAGGPGSKNIQYF.

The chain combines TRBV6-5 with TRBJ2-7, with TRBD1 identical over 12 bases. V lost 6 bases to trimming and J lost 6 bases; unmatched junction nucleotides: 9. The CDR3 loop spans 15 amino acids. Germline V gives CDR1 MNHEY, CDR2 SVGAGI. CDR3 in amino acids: CASSLTGTGGGEQYF. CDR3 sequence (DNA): TGTGCCAGCAGCCTCACCGGGACAGGGGGCGGCGAGCAGTACTTC.

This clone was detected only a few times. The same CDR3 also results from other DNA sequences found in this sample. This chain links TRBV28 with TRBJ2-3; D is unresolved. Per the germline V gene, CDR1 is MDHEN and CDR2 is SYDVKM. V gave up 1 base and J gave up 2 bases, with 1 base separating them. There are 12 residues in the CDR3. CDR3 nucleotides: TGTGCCAGCAGTTTATACACAGATACGCAGTATTTT. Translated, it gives CASSLYTDTQYF.

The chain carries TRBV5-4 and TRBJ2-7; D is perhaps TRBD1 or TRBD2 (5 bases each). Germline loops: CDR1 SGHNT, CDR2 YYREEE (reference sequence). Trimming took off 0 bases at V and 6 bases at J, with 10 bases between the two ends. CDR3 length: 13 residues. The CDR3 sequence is CASSLALGVEQYF. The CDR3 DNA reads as TGTGCCAGCAGCTTGGCGCTGGGGGTCGAGCAGTACTTC.